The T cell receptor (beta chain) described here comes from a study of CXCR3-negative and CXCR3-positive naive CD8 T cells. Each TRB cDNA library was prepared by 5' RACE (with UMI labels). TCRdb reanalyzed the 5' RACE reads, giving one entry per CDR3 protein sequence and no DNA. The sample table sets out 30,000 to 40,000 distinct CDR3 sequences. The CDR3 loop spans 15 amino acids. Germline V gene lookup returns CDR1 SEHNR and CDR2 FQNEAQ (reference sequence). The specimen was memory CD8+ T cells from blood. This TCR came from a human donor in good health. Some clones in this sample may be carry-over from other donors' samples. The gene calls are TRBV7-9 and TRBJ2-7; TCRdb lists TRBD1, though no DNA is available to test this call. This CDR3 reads CASSLGTDYSYEQYF.